This TCR beta chain was profiled in a study of blood T cell repertoires in COVID-19. Study as a whole: Acute and convalescent COVID-19 specimens originated in the United States, Italy and Spain.

This clone has a single count. This CDR3 contains 15 residues. V shed 5 bases, J shed 1 base, and the junction held 6 bases outside the gene matches. From germline, CDR1 is SGHVS and CDR2 FQNEAQ. Clones were read by immunoSEQ multiplex PCR, and TCRdb kept only the in-frame ones, dropping some. The sample lists approximately 290,000 clones; 89% were seen once. The receptor was derived from a woman in her sixties or seventies with acute or convalescent COVID-19. Sample: peripheral blood. This rearrangement joins TRBV7-8 to TRBJ1-1, with 8 positions matching TRBD1. The CDR3 loop reads CASSQGTGWNTEAFF. The DNA for the CDR3 is TGTGCCAGCAGCCAAGGGACAGGCTGGAACACTGAAGCTTTCTTT. Variable domain in full (rest from reference TRBV7-8 and TRBJ1-1): GAGVSQSPRYKVAKRGQDVALRCDPISGHVSLFWYQQALGQGPEFLTYFQNEAQLDKSGLPSDRFFAERPEGSVSTLKIQRTQQEDSAVYLCASSQGTGWNTEAFFGQGTRLTVV.